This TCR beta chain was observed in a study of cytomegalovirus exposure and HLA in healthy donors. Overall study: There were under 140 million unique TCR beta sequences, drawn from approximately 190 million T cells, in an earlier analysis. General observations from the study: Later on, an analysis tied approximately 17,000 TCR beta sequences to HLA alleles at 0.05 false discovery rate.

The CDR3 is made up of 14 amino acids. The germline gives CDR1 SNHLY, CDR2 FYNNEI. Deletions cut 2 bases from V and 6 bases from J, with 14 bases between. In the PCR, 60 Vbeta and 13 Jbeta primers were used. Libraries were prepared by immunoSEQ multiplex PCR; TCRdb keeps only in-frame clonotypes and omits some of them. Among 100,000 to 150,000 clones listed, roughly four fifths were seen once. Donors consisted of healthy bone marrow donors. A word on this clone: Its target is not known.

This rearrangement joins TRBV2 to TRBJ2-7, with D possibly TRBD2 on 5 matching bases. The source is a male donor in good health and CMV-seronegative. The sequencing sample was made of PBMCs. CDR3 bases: TGTGCCAGCAGTGAACGGGGAGCCCCCGGCGAGCAGTACTTC. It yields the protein CASSERGAPGEQYF.